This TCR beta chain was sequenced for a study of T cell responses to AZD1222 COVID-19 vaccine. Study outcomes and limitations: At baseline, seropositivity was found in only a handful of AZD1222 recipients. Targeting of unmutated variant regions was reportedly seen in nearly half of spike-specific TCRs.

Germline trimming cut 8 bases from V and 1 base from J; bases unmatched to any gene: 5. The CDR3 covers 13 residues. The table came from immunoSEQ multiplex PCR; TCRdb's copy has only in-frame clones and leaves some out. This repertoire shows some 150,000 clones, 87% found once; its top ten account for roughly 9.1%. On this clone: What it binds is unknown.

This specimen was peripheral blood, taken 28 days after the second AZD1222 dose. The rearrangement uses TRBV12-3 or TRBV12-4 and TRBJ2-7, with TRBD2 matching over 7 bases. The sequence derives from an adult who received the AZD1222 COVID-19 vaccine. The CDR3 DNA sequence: TGTGCCAGCCAGGGACTATATTCCTACGAGCAGTACTTC. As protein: CASQGLYSYEQYF.